The 28 T cell receptor beta chains reported below all come from one sample, sequenced in a study of graft-versus-host responses after intestinal transplantation. Data came from immunoSEQ multiplex PCR; TCRdb stores just in-frame clones and leaves some out. The sample holds some 90,000 clones, roughly 92% seen once. No antigen has been identified for these receptors. Specimen: unstimulated CD4+ T cells sorted from spleen or lymph node cells, collected before intestinal transplant. All receptors derive from a human donor who received an intestinal transplant.

This sequence joins TRBV2 and TRBJ2-7, with D possibly being TRBD1 (5 bases). This CDR3 is built from 14 residues. Germline CDR1 SNHLY, CDR2 FYNNEI. Trimming removed 6 bases from V and 6 bases from J, with 18 bases in between. The CDR3: CASRVEQAVSEQYF. In DNA, the CDR3 is TGTGCCAGCAGGGTAGAACAGGCGGTCAGCGAGCAGTACTTC. Complete variable domain (other parts from reference TRBV2 and TRBJ2-7): EPEVTQTPSHQVTQMGQEVILRCVPISNHLYFYWYRQILGQKVEFLVSFYNNEISEKSEIFDDQFSVERPDGSNFTLKIRSTKLEDSAMYFCASRVEQAVSEQYFGPGTRLTVT.

The chain has TRBV7-8 and TRBJ1-1; perhaps TRBD1 as D (6 bases). The ends were cut back, 1 base at V and 4 bases at J, with 13 bases in the middle. CDR1 is SGHVS and CDR2 is FQNEAQ in the germline V gene. The CDR3 runs to 15 residues. This chain's CDR3 is CASSLVGGPGTEAFF. DNA of the CDR3: TGTGCCAGCAGCTTAGTGGGGGGGCCGGGCACTGAAGCTTTCTTT.

The CDR3 here is CASSLDRGVTEAFF. The CDR3, as DNA: TGCGCCAGCAGCTTAGACAGGGGTGTCACTGAAGCTTTCTTT. The V gene is TRBV5-1, the J gene TRBJ1-1; 8 bases map to TRBD1. V trimming: 2 bases; J trimming: 4 bases; junction bases outside the gene matches: 4. The CDR3 runs 14 residues. Germline CDR1 and CDR2: SGHRS and YFSETQ.

The chain has TRBV7-6 and TRBJ2-5, with 9 bases lining up with TRBD1. The CDR3 spans 14 residues. Germline V gene data show CDR1 as SGHVS and CDR2 as FNYEAQ. After removal of 4 bases from V and 4 bases from J, the junction contained 4 bases not matched to a gene. CDR3 nucleotides: TGTGCCAGCAGCTCCACAGGGGGCGGAGAGACCCAGTACTTC. Protein: CASSSTGGGETQYF.

The CDR3 nucleotides read TGTGCCAGCAGCTTAGGTGGGTTCTCCTACGAGCAGTACTTC. Its protein is CASSLGGFSYEQYF. The rearrangement uses TRBV7-8 and TRBJ2-7; D gene ambiguous. CDR1 and CDR2 (germline): SGHVS, FQNEAQ. Trimming took 1 base from V and 0 from J, leaving 7 bases between them. The CDR3 runs to 14 residues.

V usage is TRBV14 and J usage is TRBJ1-5; D call uncertain. Trimming took off 4 bases at V and 5 bases at J, with 9 bases between the two ends. Germline CDR1 reads SGHDN; CDR2 reads FVKESK. This CDR3 is 13 amino acids long. The CDR3: CASSPGRDQPQHF. Here the CDR3 DNA reads TGTGCCAGCAGCCCCGGGCGGGATCAGCCCCAGCATTTT.

The chain couples TRBV7-8 to TRBJ2-5; 10 bases map to TRBD2. The V gene end was trimmed by 4 bases and the J gene end by 11 bases; junction bases not matched to a gene: 22. CDR1 is SGHVS and CDR2 is FQNEAQ in the germline V gene. This CDR3 has 18 residues. The CDR3 spells CASSSATSGWIKGPEQYF. DNA for the CDR3: TGTGCCAGCAGCTCCGCGACTAGCGGGTGGATAAAGGGTCCGGAGCAGTACTTC. The entire variable domain, with the rest obtained from reference TRBV7-8 and TRBJ2-5, is as follows: GAGVSQSPRYKVAKRGQDVALRCDPISGHVSLFWYQQALGQGPEFLTYFQNEAQLDKSGLPSDRFFAERPEGSVSTLKIQRTQQEDSAVYLCASSSATSGWIKGPEQYFGPGTRLLVL.

The rearrangement uses TRBV9 and TRBJ1-4; 9 bases are a match to TRBD1. The CDR3 totals 15 residues. V dropped 0 bases and J dropped 8; count of bases not matched to a gene: 5. Germline CDR1 is SGDLS and CDR2 is YYNGEE. The CDR3 coding sequence is TGTGCCAGCAGCGTAGAGGGACAGGGAAGGGAAAAACTGTTTTTT. Residues: CASSVEGQGREKLFF.

The chain has TRBV10-1 and TRBJ2-2; 8 positions match TRBD1. From germline, CDR1 is WNHNN and CDR2 SYGVQD (reference sequence). The CDR3 is made up of 13 amino acids. The CDR3 protein is CVTRGQKTGELFF. The CDR3 DNA reads TGCGTTACCAGGGGGCAGAAAACCGGGGAGCTGTTTTTT.

The chain carries TRBV6-5 and TRBJ2-7, with 8 bases aligning to TRBD1. The trim removed 6 bases at V and 2 bases at J, leaving 6 bases unmatched. CDR1 MNHEY and CDR2 SVGAGI come from the germline V gene. CDR3 length equals 14 residues. CDR3 DNA sequence: TGTGCCAGCAGACGGACAGGGAGGACCTACGAGCAGTACTTC. Residues: CASRRTGRTYEQYF.

V is TRBV7-2 and J is TRBJ2-2; the D is unclear. Germline V lookup: CDR1 SGHTA, CDR2 FQGNSA. Between the trimmed V and J ends, which lost 0 bases and 5 bases, there was a span of 7 bases. This CDR3 has 14 amino acids. The CDR3 here is CASSLAPTTGELFF. In DNA form, the CDR3 reads TGTGCCAGCAGCTTAGCTCCGACTACCGGGGAGCTGTTTTTT.

CDR3 region: CASSGTGGGNQPQHF. The CDR3 nucleotides are TGTGCCAGCAGTGGGACAGGGGGCGGGAATCAGCCCCAGCATTTT. This chain links TRBV6-4 with TRBJ1-5; 11 nucleotides line up with TRBD1. The CDR3 length is 15 residues. Per the germline V gene, CDR1 is MRHNA and CDR2 is SNTAGT. J gave up 4 bases and V 4 bases, and 3 bases lay outside the gene matches.

The V and J genes are TRBV30 and TRBJ2-2, with 12 bases matching TRBD2. V lost 6 bases, J lost 6 bases, and 2 bases stayed unmatched. The CDR3 loop spans 13 amino acids. The germline V gene encodes CDR1 GTSNPN and CDR2 SVGIG (reference sequence). The CDR3 loop reads CACRTSGAGELFF. The CDR3 DNA is TGTGCCTGCCGGACTAGCGGGGCCGGGGAGCTGTTTTTT.

The chain links TRBV27 to TRBJ1-1; D is unclear. There are 15 residues in the CDR3. V was cut by 4 bases and J by 1 base, with 13 bases left in between. Germline CDR1 and CDR2: MNHEY and SMNVEV (reference sequence). Here the CDR3 DNA reads TGTGCCAGCAGTTCACTAGAGGGAGGGAACACTGAAGCTTTCTTT. This gives the protein CASSSLEGGNTEAFF.

The chain couples TRBV4-1 to TRBJ1-1; D possibly corresponds to TRBD1 (5 bases). This CDR3 is built from 15 residues. Trimming shortened V by 1 base and J by 1 base, and 10 bases separated the two germline ends. Germline CDR1 reads MGHRA; CDR2 reads YSYEKL. DNA of the CDR3: TGCGCCAGCAGCCAAGGGCTTAGGGGGAACACTGAAGCTTTCTTT. Protein: CASSQGLRGNTEAFF.

This sequence joins TRBV27 and TRBJ1-6, with 9 bases aligning to TRBD1. Germline CDR1 MNHEY, CDR2 SMNVEV (reference sequence). The CDR3 totals 15 residues. J was trimmed by 6 bases and V by 8 bases; bases with no gene match: 8. The CDR3: CASQRTGEGNSPLHF. The CDR3 coding sequence is TGTGCCAGCCAAAGGACAGGGGAGGGTAATTCACCCCTCCACTTT.

This sequence joins TRBV2 and TRBJ2-2, with 13 bases identical to TRBD2. CDR1 and CDR2 (germline): SNHLY, FYNNEI. This CDR3 region has 16 residues. Germline trimming cut 5 bases from V and 6 bases from J; bases unmatched to any gene: 6. The CDR3 nucleotides read TGTGCCAGCAGTCGGACTAGCGGGAGAGGGGCCGGGGAGCTGTTTTTT. It codes for CASSRTSGRGAGELFF.

This chain joins TRBV6-5 and TRBJ1-3; a possible D gene is TRBD1 (6 bases). V was trimmed by 4 bases and J by 0 bases, leaving 10 bases between them. Germline assignment: CDR1 MNHEY and CDR2 SVGAGI. This CDR3 is built from 15 residues. CDR3 in DNA: TGTGCCAGCAGTTTCGACAGGAGCTCTGGAAACACCATATATTTT. Translated, it gives CASSFDRSSGNTIYF.

This clone was detected only once. The chain is built from TRBV6-1 and TRBJ1-2; 8 nucleotides match TRBD1. CDR3 size: 12 residues. Germline V CDR1 and CDR2: MNHNS, SASEGT. V shed 7 bases and J 7 bases; nucleotides not matched to a gene: 5. CDR3 DNA sequence: TGTGCCAGCAAAGACAGGGGTAGTGGCTACACCTTC. This translates into CASKDRGSGYTF.

This CDR3 is CASSRTGSEQYF. The CDR3 coding sequence is TGTGCCAGCAGCAGGACTGGGAGCGAGCAGTACTTC. The rearrangement uses TRBV6-1 and TRBJ2-7; D is perhaps TRBD2 (5 bases). The CDR3 has 12 amino acids. CDR1 and CDR2 from the germline V gene are MNHNS and SASEGT. V lost 6 bases, J lost 6 bases, and 12 bases lay in between.

V gene TRBV27 combines with J gene TRBJ2-3; the match to TRBD2 covers 8 bases. Germline CDR1 is MNHEY and CDR2 is SMNVEV (reference sequence). Losses at the gene ends were 6 bases for V and 1 base for J; bases not matched to a gene: 6. The CDR3 spans 15 residues. The CDR3 sequence is CASSRLTSGTDTQYF. The DNA for the CDR3 is TGTGCCAGCAGCCGCCTGACTAGCGGCACAGATACGCAGTATTTT.

This clone was observed a single time. The rearrangement links TRBV6-6 to TRBJ1-2, with no clear D. The CDR3 covers 14 residues. Germline V gives CDR1 MNHNY, CDR2 SVGAGI (reference sequence). V was pared by 3 bases and J by 4 bases, with 12 bases between. CDR3 DNA sequence: TGTGCCAGCAGTTATGATTCCTCAAGCTATGGCTACACCTTC. It encodes CASSYDSSSYGYTF.

The rearrangement uses TRBV5-1 and TRBJ1-2, with 7 bases fitting TRBD1. Trimming cost V 1 base and J 4 bases; bases outside gene matches: 13. The germline V gene has CDR1 SGHRS and CDR2 YFSETQ. This CDR3 is built from 17 residues. CDR3: CASSLNGGGGQGYGYTF. The CDR3 nucleotides are TGCGCCAGCAGCTTGAACGGGGGAGGGGGCCAGGGCTATGGCTACACCTTC.

The genes are TRBV6-4 and TRBJ2-1; 9 positions match TRBD2. From germline, CDR1 is MRHNA and CDR2 SNTAGT. The CDR3 is 16 residues long. V lost 5 bases to trimming and J lost 6 bases; unmatched junction nucleotides: 11. CDR3 sequence (DNA): TGTGCCAGCAGTTCTATTAGCGGGGGCTCCGGCAATGAGCAGTTCTTC. Encoded protein: CASSSISGGSGNEQFF.

This chain connects TRBV6-1 to TRBJ1-1; D not resolved. CDR3 length: 15 amino acids. Germline V gives CDR1 MNHNS, CDR2 SASEGT. V shed 1 base and J shed 0 bases, with 9 bases lying between them. The CDR3 bases are TGTGCCAGCAGTGAAGGTCCAGGCTTGAACACTGAAGCTTTCTTT. It is translated as CASSEGPGLNTEAFF.

The V and J genes are TRBV5-1 and TRBJ1-2; a possible D gene is TRBD1 (5 bases). This CDR3 spans 16 amino acids. Germline lookup yields CDR1 SGHRS and CDR2 YFSETQ. Trimming pared 1 base from V and 5 bases from J, leaving 18 bases between. The CDR3 DNA reads as TGCGCCAGCAGCTTGAGTCGGGGCAGGTTGAATTATGGCTACACCTTC. Translation gives CASSLSRGRLNYGYTF.

The chain couples TRBV5-1 to TRBJ2-2, with 13 bases identical to TRBD2. This CDR3 region has 16 residues. With V trimmed by 6 bases and J by 7 bases, 9 bases remained unmatched. Germline assignment: CDR1 SGHRS and CDR2 YFSETQ. CDR3 sequence (DNA): TGCGCCAGCACGCGCTGGACTAGCGGGAGTAACGGGGAGCTGTTTTTT. Encoded protein: CASTRWTSGSNGELFF.

CDR3 sequence reads: CASSGRAYRDRGYNEQFF. DNA for the CDR3: TGTGCCAGTAGTGGCCGGGCATACCGGGACAGGGGTTACAATGAGCAGTTCTTC. The chain has TRBV19 and TRBJ2-1; 10 positions agree with TRBD1. This CDR3 contains 18 residues. Unmatched junction bases numbered 14, after V lost 5 bases and J lost 4 bases. The germline V gene encodes CDR1 LNHDA and CDR2 SQIVND (reference sequence).